The 16 T cell receptor beta chains below were found in one sample sequenced in a study of blood T cell repertoires in COVID-19. Clones were sequenced by immunoSEQ multiplex PCR, and TCRdb holds only the in-frame ones, with some missing. The sample includes over 250,000 clones, about 87% of them seen just once. The sample taken for sequencing was PBMCs or T cells enriched from blood (not recorded which). Receptors originate from a woman between 50 and 59 years old who had recovered from COVID-19.

This sequence joins TRBV27 and TRBJ2-1; TRBD2 matches 9 bases. V trimming: 5 bases; J trimming: 6 bases; junction bases outside the gene matches: 11. This CDR3 is built from 16 residues. CDR1 and CDR2 from the germline V gene are MNHEY and SMNVEV (reference sequence). The CDR3: CASSPTGTSWANEQFF. CDR3 in DNA: TGTGCCAGCAGTCCCACCGGGACTAGCTGGGCCAATGAGCAGTTCTTC.

Ten or more counts support this clone. V usage is TRBV2 and J usage is TRBJ2-7; TRBD2 agrees at 9 bases. Germline values: CDR1 SNHLY, CDR2 FYNNEI. V lost 7 bases and J lost 5; bases outside the gene matches: 12. The CDR3 loop spans 15 amino acids. The CDR3 DNA follows: TGTGCCAGCATTGCGGGAGGGTTCTCTCCCCACGAGCAGTACTTC. This codes for CASIAGGFSPHEQYF.

The chain employs TRBV9 and TRBJ1-2; D gene uncertain. Germline CDR1 is SGDLS and CDR2 is YYNGEE. V was clipped by 6 bases and J by 0 bases, with 15 bases between them. This CDR3 has 15 amino acids. The CDR3 DNA sequence: TGTGCCAGCATCACGCTCCGGGGAGCTAACTATGGCTACACCTTC. Its translation: CASITLRGANYGYTF.

The rearrangement uses TRBV9 and TRBJ2-7, with 8 bases identical to TRBD2. The junction had 6 bases not matched to a gene; V was cut back by 0 bases and J by 4 bases. The CDR3 runs 15 residues. Germline V lookup: CDR1 SGDLS, CDR2 YYNGEE. The CDR3 loop is CASSVASGSLYEQYF. The CDR3, as DNA: TGTGCCAGCAGCGTAGCAAGCGGGAGTTTATACGAGCAGTACTTC.

The chain carries TRBV6-5 and TRBJ2-5; 8 bases match TRBD1. The V gene's germline CDR1 is MNHEY and CDR2 SVGAGI. V gave up 10 bases and J gave up 5 bases; unmatched junction bases: 9. This CDR3 is built from 13 residues. The DNA for the CDR3 is TGTGCCAACAGGGGGAGTGATCTCGAGACCCAGTACTTC. Translation gives CANRGSDLETQYF.

The chain links TRBV2 to TRBJ1-2; 8 positions match TRBD1. Germline V gene lookup returns CDR1 SNHLY and CDR2 FYNNEI. The CDR3 consists of 16 residues. The trim removed 0 bases at V and 4 bases at J, leaving 7 bases unmatched. CDR3 sequence (DNA): TGTGCCAGCAGTGAAGCGCTTGGGACAGGCCGCTATGGCTACACCTTC. It yields the protein CASSEALGTGRYGYTF.

V usage is TRBV13 and J usage is TRBJ2-3, with TRBD1 as a possible D gene (5 bases). The germline V and J ends were trimmed by 0 bases and 6 bases, with 10 bases remaining between them. Germline V gene lookup returns CDR1 PRHDT and CDR2 FYEKMQ (reference sequence). The CDR3 runs to 14 residues. The CDR3 sequence is CASSLGVRADTQYF. The CDR3 DNA is TGTGCCAGCAGCTTAGGGGTCAGGGCGGATACGCAGTATTTT. Combining the CDR3 with reference TRBV13 and TRBJ2-3 gives the whole variable domain AAGVIQSPRHLIKEKRETATLKCYPIPRHDTVYWYQQGPGQDPQFLISFYEKMQSDKGSIPDRFSAQQFSDYHSELNMSSLELGDSALYFCASSLGVRADTQYFGPGTRLTVL.

The chain employs TRBV6-6 and TRBJ2-7; unclear D gene. Germline V gene data show CDR1 as MNHNY and CDR2 as SVGAGI (reference sequence). V dropped 2 bases and J dropped 7 bases, with 12 bases sitting between them. This CDR3 is 13 amino acids long. The CDR3 coding sequence is TGTGCCAGCAGTTACGGCCTTACCGGGGAGCAGTACTTC. It yields the protein CASSYGLTGEQYF.

The chain combines TRBV6-5 with TRBJ1-2; D is undetermined. Trimming removed 4 bases from V and 6 bases from J, with 9 bases in between. Germline V gene sequence: CDR1 MNHEY, CDR2 SVGAGI. This CDR3 has 12 residues. Here the CDR3 reads CASSWVQNGYTF. The CDR3 DNA reads as TGTGCCAGCAGTTGGGTACAGAATGGCTACACCTTC.

The V call is TRBV28, the J call TRBJ1-2; D possibly corresponds to TRBD1 (6 bases). Germline V gene sequence: CDR1 MDHEN, CDR2 SYDVKM. The CDR3 totals 18 residues. Trimming left V 5 bases short and J 2 bases short, with 24 bases between. CDR3: CASSPPPGRGRGNYGYTF. The CDR3 coding sequence is TGTGCCAGCAGTCCACCCCCCGGACGTGGAAGGGGGAACTATGGCTACACCTTC.

The chain joins TRBV24-1 to TRBJ2-7, with a tentative D call TRBD2 (6 bases). The V and J ends lost 7 bases and 0 bases respectively, with 12 bases between them. The V gene's germline CDR1 is KGHDR and CDR2 SFDVKD. The CDR3 is 14 residues long. The CDR3: CATSQGGSSYEQYF. The CDR3 coding sequence is TGTGCCACCAGCCAGGGAGGCAGCTCCTACGAGCAGTACTTC.

The chain carries TRBV20-1 and TRBJ1-4; D is undetermined. This CDR3 is 17 amino acids long. CDR1 and CDR2 from the germline V gene are DFQATT and SNEGSKA (reference sequence). V was cut by 3 bases and J by 2 bases, with 19 bases left in between. CDR3 DNA: TGCAGTGCTAGTGTGTCGGTCCCCGAGGGCACTAATGAAAAACTGTTTTTT. It encodes CSASVSVPEGTNEKLFF.

This clone was seen a few times. The rearrangement links TRBV7-3 to TRBJ2-1; the D gene is possibly TRBD2 (5 bases). With 5 bases removed from V and 0 bases from J, the gap between germline ends came to 11 bases. This CDR3 has 15 residues. Germline CDR1 is SGHTA and CDR2 is FQGTGA. The CDR3 region is CASSQSGSSYNEQFF. The CDR3, as DNA: TGTGCCAGCAGCCAAAGTGGGAGCTCCTACAATGAGCAGTTCTTC.

This clone has just one count. This chain joins TRBV10-3 and TRBJ2-3; TRBD1 aligns across 9 bases. The trim removed 3 bases at V and 5 bases at J, leaving 6 bases unmatched. This CDR3 region has 15 residues. The germline V gene has CDR1 ENHRY and CDR2 SYGVKD. CDR3 loop: CAISDTGGSKDTQYF. CDR3 bases: TGTGCCATCAGTGACACAGGGGGCAGTAAAGATACGCAGTATTTT.

This rearrangement joins TRBV2 to TRBJ2-7; D possibly corresponds to TRBD1 (6 bases). V dropped 10 bases and J dropped 0 bases, with 16 bases sitting between them. The CDR3 spans 14 residues. The V gene's germline CDR1 is SNHLY and CDR2 FYNNEI. The CDR3, as DNA: TGTGCCACCAAGAGTCAGGGGCCCTCCTACGAGCAGTACTTC. This translates into CATKSQGPSYEQYF.

The chain links TRBV30 to TRBJ2-7; tentatively, D is TRBD1 (5 bases). Per germline, CDR1 GTSNPN and CDR2 SVGIG (reference sequence). The CDR3 length is 12 residues. Trimming took off 2 bases at V and 3 bases at J, with 8 bases between the two ends. The CDR3 region is CAWSTGRYEQYF. For the CDR3, the DNA is TGTGCCTGGAGTACAGGACGCTACGAGCAGTACTTC.